The 25 T cell receptor beta chains given below trace back to one sample, sequenced in a study of glioma-infiltrating T cells. TCR alpha and beta CDR3 regions were amplified from RNA using iRepertoire nested multiplex PCR. TCRdb re-derived calls from the multiplex PCR reads in MiXCR, one entry per CDR3 protein. The repertoire consists of 44,000 or so distinct CDR3 sequences, with 20% to 25% occurring once and the leading ten covering less than 7%. Sequencing was done on a sample of glioma tissue, nonneoplastic brain tissue, or PBMCs (not recorded which). These receptors came from a human donor with low-grade glioma or glioblastoma, undergoing nonglioma brain surgery, or in good health (not recorded which).

This clonotype was picked up many times. V is TRBV7-9 and J is TRBJ2-3, with a possible D match to TRBD2 (5 bases). The CDR3 contains 13 residues. Trimming stripped 0 bases from V and 5 bases from J, with 6 bases between. CDR1 SEHNR and CDR2 FQNEAQ come from the germline V gene (reference sequence). The CDR3 region is CASSLASGDTQYF. DNA of the CDR3: TGTGCCAGCAGCTTAGCGAGCGGAGATACGCAGTATTTT.

This clonotype was seen at least ten times. V gene TRBV7-9 combines with J gene TRBJ1-1; tentatively, D is TRBD1 (5 bases). Trimming shortened V by 3 bases and J by 4 bases, and 12 bases separated the two germline ends. The germline CDR1 and CDR2 sequences are SEHNR and FQNEAQ (reference sequence). The CDR3 loop spans 14 amino acids. CDR3 in amino acids: CASSFGPGGTEAFF. In nucleotides, the CDR3 is TGTGCCAGCAGCTTTGGCCCCGGGGGCACTGAAGCTTTCTTT.

This clonotype showed up many times. The chain couples TRBV11-2 to TRBJ1-1, with 9 bases aligning to TRBD1. This CDR3 contains 14 residues. V lost 3 bases, J lost 4 bases, and 3 bases stayed unmatched. The germline gives CDR1 SGHAT, CDR2 FQNNGV. The DNA of the CDR3 is TGTGCCAGCAGCTTTTACAGGGGGCTCACTGAAGCTTTCTTT. This encodes CASSFYRGLTEAFF.

As to this clonotype: This may come from a read error, since a much larger clone is one base off. V is TRBV7-2 and J is TRBJ2-1; D gene ambiguous. The germline V gene encodes CDR1 SGHTA and CDR2 FQGNSA. Trimming left V 6 bases short and J 14 bases short, with 17 bases between. The CDR3 runs to 12 residues. Written as DNA, the CDR3 is TGTGCCAGCAGTTCCCAGCGAGAAGAGAAGTTCTTC. It is translated as CASSSQREEKFF.

There are a few counts of this clonotype. The chain employs TRBV7-2 and TRBJ2-5, with TRBD2 as a possible D gene (5 bases). CDR1 SGHTA and CDR2 FQGNSA come from the germline V gene. The CDR3 runs 15 residues. V gave up 1 base and J gave up 5 bases, with 14 bases separating them. The CDR3 reads CASSLDRASLETQYF. The CDR3, as DNA: TGTGCCAGCAGCTTAGACCGGGCTAGCTTGGAGACCCAGTACTTC.

This clonotype occurred many times. The CDR3 DNA is TGTGCCAGCAGCTTAGGGGACAGGGCCCACAATGAGCAGTTCTTC. It yields the protein CASSLGDRAHNEQFF. The rearrangement joins TRBV7-9 to TRBJ2-1; 9 positions match TRBD1. Trimming at V came to 1 base and at J to 5 bases, leaving 3 bases not matched to a gene. Germline V CDR1 and CDR2: SEHNR, FQNEAQ (reference sequence). The CDR3 is made up of 15 amino acids.

This clonotype was observed a handful of times. The chain uses TRBV5-1 and TRBJ2-5, with 9 bases matching TRBD1. There are 16 residues in the CDR3. Trimming took 4 bases from V and 6 from J; bases not matched to a gene: 13. Germline V gene sequence: CDR1 SGHRS, CDR2 YFSETQ. The chain's CDR3 is CASSPSPGQGSKTQYF. DNA of the CDR3: TGCGCCAGCAGCCCCAGTCCGGGACAGGGTAGCAAGACCCAGTACTTC. The entire variable domain, with the rest obtained from reference TRBV5-1 and TRBJ2-5, is as follows: KAGVTQTPRYLIKTRGQQVTLSCSPISGHRSVSWYQQTPGQGLQFLFEYFSETQRNKGNFPGRFSGRQFSNSRSEMNVSTLELGDSALYLCASSPSPGQGSKTQYFGPGTRLLVL.

In this sample, this clonotype turned up many times. The J gene is TRBJ1-2, the V gene TRBV2; D call uncertain. The germline CDR1 and CDR2 sequences are SNHLY and FYNNEI. The CDR3 has 13 residues. The germline V and J ends were trimmed by 4 bases and 6 bases, with 12 bases remaining between them. Here the CDR3 DNA reads TGTGCCAGCAGTGTCGGACGTTCAGATGGCTACACCTTC. As protein: CASSVGRSDGYTF.

Details on this clonotype: This may be a read error: a much more frequent sequence differs by one nucleotide. The CDR3 region has the DNA TGCGCCAGCAGCCCATTCTTAGGCGGGGCCTGCGAGCAGTACTTC. Amino acids: CASSPFLGGACEQYF. This chain uses TRBV4-1 with TRBJ2-7, with D possibly being TRBD2 (6 bases). The CDR3 is made up of 15 amino acids. V was pared by 4 bases and J by 6 bases, with 19 bases between. Germline CDR1 and CDR2: MGHRA and YSYEKL.

The gene calls are TRBV4-1 and TRBJ1-5, with no clear D. Germline CDR1 is MGHRA and CDR2 is YSYEKL. Trimming left V 6 bases short and J 7 bases short, with 16 bases between. The CDR3 has 14 residues. Here the CDR3 DNA reads TGCGCCAGCAGTTCCAGGTTTGGTGAGCAGCCCCAGCATTTT. This encodes CASSSRFGEQPQHF.

This clonotype was detected ten times or more. At one of its ends the junction is not consistent with the germline gene, which may arise from a read error. This chain joins TRBV19 and TRBJ1-5; no clear D. CDR3 length equals 12 residues. In germline, CDR1 is LNHDA, CDR2 SQIVND (reference sequence). The CDR3 sequence is CASTIGNQPQHF. The CDR3 region has the DNA TGTGCCAGTACTATAGGCAATCAGCCCCAGCATTTT.

This clonotype was counted many times. The chain has TRBV6-1 and TRBJ2-7; 7 nucleotides match TRBD1. V lost 5 bases to trimming and J lost 3 bases; unmatched junction nucleotides: 10. This CDR3 is built from 15 residues. The germline CDR1 and CDR2 sequences are MNHNS and SASEGT. CDR3 in amino acids: CASSSHEGQVYEQYF. DNA of the CDR3: TGTGCCAGCAGTTCTCACGAAGGACAGGTCTACGAGCAGTACTTC.

This clonotype was seen at least ten times. This sequence joins TRBV10-3 and TRBJ1-1; 10 nucleotides match TRBD1. Looked up from germline, CDR1 is ENHRY and CDR2 is SYGVKD. J gave up 4 bases and V 2 bases, and 1 base lay outside the gene matches. This CDR3 contains 14 residues. CDR3 residues: CAISEGDRGTEAFF. CDR3 DNA: TGTGCCATCAGTGAGGGGGACAGGGGCACTGAAGCTTTCTTT.

This clonotype was counted a few times. The chain employs TRBV30 and TRBJ2-1; D perhaps matches TRBD2 (5 bases). V was trimmed by 2 bases and J by 5 bases, leaving 13 bases between them. Germline CDR1 reads GTSNPN; CDR2 reads SVGIG (reference sequence). This CDR3 contains 14 residues. CDR3 bases: TGTGCCTGGAGTAAGTGGGAGACCCACAATGAGCAGTTCTTC. It codes for CAWSKWETHNEQFF.

This clonotype was recorded at least ten times. V usage is TRBV24-1 and J usage is TRBJ2-3; possibly TRBD1 for D (6 bases). The CDR3 totals 17 residues. Germline CDR1 is KGHDR and CDR2 is SFDVKD. The V and J ends lost 4 bases and 4 bases respectively, with 20 bases between them. Here the CDR3 reads CATSDPADSPIPDTQYF. The DNA of the CDR3 is TGTGCCACCAGTGACCCCGCGGACAGCCCAATACCAGATACGCAGTATTTT.

In its sample, this clonotype was seen many times. Here the CDR3 DNA reads TGTGCCACCAGCAGAGGGTCAGCAGGGAAGAACACTGAAGCTTTCTTT. As protein: CATSRGSAGKNTEAFF. This chain links TRBV15 with TRBJ1-1; possibly TRBD1 for D (5 bases). V was shortened by 1 base and J by 1 base, with 13 bases between the two germline ends. The CDR3 has 16 residues. CDR1 is LNHNV and CDR2 is YYDKDF in the germline V gene (reference sequence). Drawing the rest from reference TRBV15 and TRBJ1-1, the complete variable domain is DAMVIQNPRYQVTQFGKPVTLSCSQTLNHNVMYWYQQKSSQAPKLLFHYYDKDFNNEADTPDNFQSRRPNTSFCFLDIRSPGLGDTAMYLCATSRGSAGKNTEAFFGQGTRLTVV.

A note on this clonotype: This may arise from a read error, as a much more abundant clone is one base away. The genes are TRBV10-2 and TRBJ2-3, with 9 bases identical to TRBD2. CDR1 and CDR2 (germline): WSHSY, SAAADI. This CDR3 is 15 amino acids long. J lost 5 bases, V lost 8 bases, and 11 bases had no gene match. The CDR3 sequence is CASWDAGGPGDTQYF. DNA of the CDR3: TGCGCCAGCTGGGACGCGGGAGGGCCGGGAGATACGCAGTATTTT.

This clonotype was recorded many times. CDR3 sequence (DNA): TGTGCCAGCAGTAACAGGGTTTGGACAGATACGCAGTATTTT. Protein product: CASSNRVWTDTQYF. The chain combines TRBV12-3 or TRBV12-4 with TRBJ2-3, with D tentatively TRBD1 (6 bases). V lost 5 bases to trimming and J lost 3 bases, with 12 bases between them. The CDR3 length is 14 residues.

Concerning this clonotype: A clone one base away is much larger, so this may be a read error. V usage is TRBV28 and J usage is TRBJ1-1; D gene unclear. The length of the CDR3 is 13 residues. The V gene's germline CDR1 is MDHEN and CDR2 SYDVKM. The CDR3 DNA is TGTGCCGGCAGTTTAAGTCTGGGCACTGAAGCTTTCTTT. Amino acids: CAGSLSLGTEAFF.

On this clonotype itself: This may be a read error: a much more frequent sequence differs by one nucleotide. The chain links TRBV7-2 to TRBJ2-3; no reliable D call. The V gene lost 0 bases and the J gene lost 4 bases, with 8 bases spanning the gap. CDR3 length: 14 residues. Germline CDR1 and CDR2: SGHTA and FQGNSA. The CDR3 sequence: CASSLAWAPDTQYF. In DNA, the CDR3 is TGTGCCAGCAGCTTAGCGTGGGCCCCAGATACGCAGTATTTT.

As concerns this clonotype: One base away lies a much larger clone, so this may be a sequencing read error. This CDR3 is CSAEPGLGILVQLF. CDR3 coding DNA: TGCAGTGCTGAACCGGGACTGGGTATTTTGGTGCAGTTATTC. This sequence joins TRBV20-1 and TRBJ2-1; the D gene is possibly TRBD2 (6 bases). Germline CDR1 reads DFQATT; CDR2 reads SNEGSKA (reference sequence). The CDR3 totals 14 residues.

This clonotype was seen many times. The chain employs TRBV4-2 and TRBJ1-2; D is ambiguous. The germline V gene has CDR1 LGHNA and CDR2 YNFKEQ. The V and J ends lost 0 bases and 7 bases respectively, with 3 bases between them. The CDR3 has 11 residues. CDR3 sequence reads: CASSQEGGYTF. The CDR3 bases are TGTGCCAGCAGCCAAGAGGGTGGCTACACCTTC.

This clonotype has ten or more counts. V usage is TRBV12-3 or TRBV12-4 and J usage is TRBJ2-1, with D hard to call. This CDR3 is built from 15 residues. V lost 10 bases, J lost 2 bases, and 18 bases lay in between. This chain's CDR3 is CATLHSLYAYNEQFF. In DNA, the CDR3 is TGTGCCACCCTCCATAGCCTTTACGCCTACAATGAGCAGTTCTTC.

This clonotype was counted at least ten times. This rearrangement joins TRBV12-3 or TRBV12-4 to TRBJ2-1; either TRBD1 or TRBD2 may fit D (6 bases each). CDR3 length: 14 residues. V lost 8 bases, J lost 3 bases, and 14 bases lay in between. In DNA, the CDR3 is TGTGCCAGCCGTTCCGGGGGCCACTACAATGAGCAGTTCTTC. Protein: CASRSGGHYNEQFF.

This clonotype was seen at least ten times. The chain combines TRBV2 with TRBJ1-1; no definite D call. Deletions cut 4 bases from V and 0 bases from J, with 12 bases between. This CDR3 has 15 amino acids. CDR1 and CDR2 (germline): SNHLY, FYNNEI. CDR3 bases: TGTGCCAGCAGTGTCGCAGAAAACATGAACACTGAAGCTTTCTTT. Protein: CASSVAENMNTEAFF. Drawing the rest from reference TRBV2 and TRBJ1-1, the complete variable domain is EPEVTQTPSHQVTQMGQEVILRCVPISNHLYFYWYRQILGQKVEFLVSFYNNEISEKSEIFDDQFSVERPDGSNFTLKIRSTKLEDSAMYFCASSVAENMNTEAFFGQGTRLTVV.